This T cell receptor (beta chain) was captured in a study of CD4 T cells in relation to SARS-CoV-2 and coronaviruses (TCRdb year 2021). Regarding the complete study: The ViraFEST assay cultured PBMCs with antigen for under 11 days, then sequenced TCR beta CDR3s to find antigen-specific clonal expansions. The negative reference condition was either a culture with an HIV-1 Nef peptide pool or a culture with no peptide. Using patient-derived lymphoblastoid cell lines, the shared crossreactive spike epitopes were mapped to their HLA restriction. The study assessed, at the TCR clonotype level, memory CD4+ T cell crossreactivity between SARS-CoV-2 and common cold coronavirus spike proteins. Samples from three pre-COVID donors and the naive versus memory experiments were sequenced with the Adaptive Biotechnologies TCR-sequencing kit; other data were Illumina-based. A different TCR-beta assay, based on Illumina, was used to sequence expansion assays from other donors in the study. Study-wide findings and limitations: No donor contributed both pre-pandemic and post-infection samples, which limited tracing the source of pre-existing responses. About 65% of donors had memory CD4+ clonotypes that crossrecognized SARS-CoV-2 and at least one common cold coronavirus spike. Compared with monoreactive clones, crossreactive clones had significantly weaker SARS-CoV-2-driven expansion, a result consistent with antigenic imprinting. Crossreactivity analysis was centred on spike protein, so crossreactivity against other viral proteins was not assessed. Small numbers of patients and of tested TCRs limited the study.

The CDR3 runs 13 amino acids, cysteine and phenylalanine included. Here the CDR3 DNA is all that survives: 39 bases in frame from base 1. The germline V end is reduced by 8 bases and the J end by 3 bases; junction bases left unmatched: 7. From a lookup of the germline V gene, CDR1 and CDR2 are SGHVS and FQNEAQ. CD4+ T cells from unexposed donors were collected before the COVID-19 pandemic (2011-2018). After more than nine days of culture, CD4+ T cells were isolated with the EasySep CD4+ T cell isolation kit. Unexposed donor CD4+ T cells were tested for reactivity to SARS-CoV-2 S and N and four common cold coronavirus spike pools, as cell number allowed. Each well received approximately 2 million PBMCs, cultured in IMDM supplemented with around 4.7% human AB serum and about 10 IU/ml IL-2. Half of the culture medium was replaced with fresh IL-2-containing medium on days 3 and 7. In general, every peptide culture condition was set up in three replicate wells. Leukapheresis product for the unexposed donors was purchased commercially. PBMCs were isolated from leukapheresis product or whole blood by Ficoll-Paque PLUS gradient centrifugation. PBMCs were either cryopreserved at -140°C or used fresh in the expansion assay. The QIAamp Micro DNA Kit was used to extract genomic DNA from the CD4+ T cells.

To note about this clone: The target of this receptor is not known. Base qualities are missing; no much larger clone stands one base away.

Preparation of the library involved the immunoSEQ multiplex PCR assay. In the source study's methods: During preprocessing, nonproductive sequences were removed, as were CDR3s that did not start with C, did not end with F or W, or were shorter than 7 amino acids. Antigen-specific clonotypes were called with the MANAFEST web app on the basis of expansion relative to the reference and to other culture wells. A clone counted as positive if significantly expanded in 2 of 3 replicate wells versus the reference culture at FDR below 0.05. To be called positive, a clone also had to show significant expansion compared with every other tandem well and an odds ratio greater than 5. After three terminal residues were trimmed from each end, CDR3 homology was quantified as pairwise Levenshtein distance using the stringdist R package. TCRdb holds this immuneACCESS table with in-frame rearrangements only. Some clones are missing; in checked studies, unresolved V genes explain under half, and the rest has no known cause. That table is the source of V, J and clone size, and D and trimming were worked out from the DNA. This sample comprises more than 20,000 clones, roughly 70% of them detected only once. Together, the top ten hold 15% to 20% of the sample.

The TCR was taken from a human donor in good health. This sequence uses TRBV7-8 and TRBJ2-7; 7 junctional bases match TRBD2. The sequenced sample consisted of CD4+ T cells from PBMCs, cultured in vitro. The DNA sequence is given as TGTGCCAGCGGGAGGGAGAGGGGCTACGAGCAGTACTTC. It codes for CASGRERGYEQYF.